This section outlines one T cell receptor beta chain sequence together with its context. The CDR3 covers 15 residues. Germline V gene lookup returns CDR1 SGHDT and CDR2 YYEEEE. Trimming removed 6 bases from V and 2 bases from J, with 17 bases in between. 13 Jbeta primers and 60 Vbeta primers were used for the PCR. TCRdb keeps only in-frame clones here, not all; method: immunoSEQ multiplex PCR. The top ten hold 4% to 5% of the sample, which has approximately 120,000 clones, about 74% seen once. The data are from a study of cytomegalovirus exposure and HLA in healthy donors. This rearrangement joins TRBV5-6 to TRBJ2-5; weak D call: TRBD1 (5 bases). The source of this sequence is a woman aged 45-60 years in good health and CMV-seropositive. Sequenced: PBMCs. The CDR3 DNA reads as TGTGCCAGCACCCCCCCCTGGGGCAATCAAGAGACCCAGTACTTC. Encoded protein: CASTPPWGNQETQYF.